This TCR beta chain derives from a study of cytomegalovirus exposure and HLA in healthy donors. General observations from the study: Across donors, most TCRs were seen rarely, yet some public ones were widespread. Confirmation was obtained in vitro that a few CMV-associated chains are specific for CMV antigens. Overall, approximately 150 TCR beta chains were annotated as cytomegalovirus-associated.

The data were produced by immunoSEQ multiplex PCR, yet TCRdb's version contains in-frame clones alone and is incomplete. The sample lists 35,000 to 50,000 clones; 80% to 95% were seen once. CDR1 and CDR2 from the germline V gene are SGHTA and FQGNSA. The CDR3 spans 13 residues. V was cut by 3 bases and J by 3 bases, with 5 bases left in between. The donors were in the roughly 130-subject validation cohort, distinct from the roughly 720-subject first cohort. This clone has only one observation. Antigen specificity is unknown. The chain is built from TRBV7-2 and TRBJ1-4, with no clear D. The receptor comes from a man younger than 35 in good health and CMV-seronegative. The sequenced sample was PBMCs. The CDR3 loop is CASSFGANEKLFF. The DNA for the CDR3 is TGTGCCAGCAGCTTCGGAGCTAATGAAAAACTGTTTTTT.